The 26 T cell receptor beta chains presented below share a single source sample, sequenced in a study of blood T cell repertoires in COVID-19. Sequenced by immunoSEQ multiplex PCR; TCRdb stores in-frame clones only, minus some. The sample yields 200,000 to 250,000 clones, about 87% seen once. The sequencing sample was made of peripheral blood. The origin of the receptors is a man in his thirties or forties with COVID-19, enrolled during active disease.

The V gene is TRBV7-6, the J gene TRBJ2-7, with TRBD1 as a possible D gene (6 bases). The CDR3 loop spans 15 amino acids. CDR1 and CDR2 (germline): SGHVS, FNYEAQ. Trimming left V 5 bases short and J 0 bases short, with 14 bases between. CDR3 sequence reads: CASSNGQSFSYEQYF. For the CDR3, the DNA is TGTGCCAGCAGCAACGGACAGTCGTTCTCCTACGAGCAGTACTTC.

The chain carries TRBV18 and TRBJ1-4; a weak D match, TRBD1 (6 bases). Germline CDR1 reads KGHSH; CDR2 reads LQKENI. V was pared by 0 bases and J by 7 bases, with 12 bases between. The CDR3 sequence is 15 residues long. As DNA, the CDR3 is TGTGCCAGCTCACCACCCGGGGGAGGGGGTGAAAAACTGTTTTTT. It is translated as CASSPPGGGGEKLFF.

V gene TRBV11-2 combines with J gene TRBJ1-1; D unclear. Trimming took 5 bases from V and 3 from J, leaving 10 bases between them. Germline assignment: CDR1 SGHAT and CDR2 FQNNGV. The CDR3 contains 13 residues. The CDR3 reads CASSRTRDTEAFF. In DNA, the CDR3 is TGTGCCAGCAGCCGAACTCGGGACACTGAAGCTTTCTTT.

The chain employs TRBV29-1 and TRBJ1-1; 7 positions agree with TRBD1. After removal of 8 bases from V and 6 bases from J, the junction contained 3 bases not matched to a gene. Germline CDR1 and CDR2: SQVTM and ANQGSEA. This CDR3 is 10 amino acids long. The CDR3 DNA reads as TGCAGCCCGGGGACAGCTGAAGCTTTCTTT. It is translated as CSPGTAEAFF.

This chain connects TRBV7-3 to TRBJ2-3, with D possibly being TRBD2 (5 bases). V shed 5 bases and J shed 0 bases, with 15 bases lying between them. CDR3 length equals 16 residues. Germline V CDR1 and CDR2: SGHTA, FQGTGA. This CDR3 reads CASSTQPGSSTDTQYF. CDR3 coding DNA: TGTGCCAGCAGCACACAACCGGGGTCTAGCACAGATACGCAGTATTTT.

The J gene is TRBJ2-7, the V gene TRBV5-5, with a weak D call TRBD2 (5 bases). The CDR3 runs 14 residues. Germline CDR1 and CDR2: SGHKS and YYEKEE (reference sequence). Between the trimmed V and J ends, which lost 0 bases and 2 bases, there was a span of 9 bases. CDR3 region: CASSLVGITYEQYF. The DNA for the CDR3 is TGTGCCAGCAGCTTGGTCGGGATTACCTACGAGCAGTACTTC.

This chain links TRBV7-6 with TRBJ1-1; tentatively, D is TRBD1 (5 bases). The V end was cut by 4 bases, the J end by 0 bases, with 15 bases between. The CDR3 totals 16 residues. Germline assignment: CDR1 SGHVS and CDR2 FNYEAQ. The chain's CDR3 is CASSSQSTAMNTEAFF. CDR3 DNA sequence: TGTGCCAGCAGCTCCCAATCGACAGCTATGAACACTGAAGCTTTCTTT.

The J gene is TRBJ1-4, the V gene TRBV2, with TRBD1 matching 9 bases. The CDR3 covers 14 residues. Trimming removed 6 bases from V and 5 bases from J; junction bases left unmatched: 4. From germline, CDR1 is SNHLY and CDR2 FYNNEI. The CDR3 loop reads CASSGQGMNEKLFF. CDR3 DNA: TGTGCCAGCAGCGGACAGGGGATGAATGAAAAACTGTTTTTT.

This clone came up once. This chain uses TRBV7-3 with TRBJ2-1; a possible D gene is TRBD1 (5 bases). Germline CDR1 reads SGHTA; CDR2 reads FQGTGA. The CDR3 extends over 16 amino acids. Trimming shortened V by 0 bases and J by 5 bases, and 14 bases separated the two germline ends. Written as DNA, the CDR3 is TGTGCCAGCAGCTTAACATGGGGCGGACGCGACAATGAGCAGTTCTTC. It encodes CASSLTWGGRDNEQFF.

V and J are TRBV10-3 and TRBJ1-3; no reliable D call. Trimming cost V 11 bases and J 2 bases, with 10 bases left between them. The CDR3 contains 12 residues. Germline CDR1 and CDR2: ENHRY and SYGVKD. The CDR3 sequence: CAVGWTGNTIYF. The CDR3 bases are TGTGCCGTCGGGTGGACTGGAAACACCATATATTTT.

In its sample, this clone was seen once. This chain connects TRBV5-1 to TRBJ1-4; the D is unclear. Trimming took off 0 bases at V and 6 bases at J, with 12 bases between the two ends. The V gene's germline CDR1 is SGHRS and CDR2 YFSETQ. The CDR3 totals 15 residues. CDR3 sequence (DNA): TGCGCCAGCAGCTTGGCGGTCGCGGTGGATGAAAAACTGTTTTTT. Protein product: CASSLAVAVDEKLFF.

This sequence joins TRBV5-1 and TRBJ2-1; TRBD1 agrees at 7 bases. The germline V gene has CDR1 SGHRS and CDR2 YFSETQ. This CDR3 has 12 residues. The V segment lost 0 bases and the J segment 13 bases; nucleotides outside the gene matches: 4. Here the CDR3 reads CASSLGQGRQFF. The CDR3 coding sequence is TGCGCCAGCAGCTTGGGACAGGGAAGACAGTTCTTC.

CDR3 bases: TGCGCCAGCAGCCAAGAAGGGGGGAGGGGCGGGGAGCTGTTTTTT. Its protein product is CASSQEGGRGGELFF. The chain has TRBV4-3 and TRBJ2-2; D possibly corresponds to TRBD2 (7 bases). CDR1 and CDR2 (germline): LGHNA, YSLEER. There are 15 residues in the CDR3. Trimming stripped 0 bases from V and 7 bases from J, with 12 bases between.

The CDR3 DNA reads as TGTGCCAGCAGCCACCGACAGGCCTACGAGCAGTACTTC. This codes for CASSHRQAYEQYF. The genes are TRBV3-1 (or the pseudogene TRBV3-2) and TRBJ2-7, with a possible D match to TRBD1 (6 bases). The CDR3 is 13 amino acids. Trimming removed 3 bases from V and 2 bases from J, with 8 bases in between. CDR1 and CDR2 (germline): LGHDT, YNNKEL (reference sequence).

V usage is TRBV11-3 and J usage is TRBJ2-1; the match to TRBD1 covers 10 bases. The CDR3 covers 16 residues. J gave up 5 bases and V 4 bases, and 8 bases lay outside the gene matches. Germline CDR1 and CDR2: SGHNT and YENEEA. As DNA, the CDR3 is TGTGCCAGCAGCTCCCATTTGGGGACAGGGGACAATGAGCAGTTCTTC. It codes for CASSSHLGTGDNEQFF.

The V and J genes are TRBV19 and TRBJ2-7, with TRBD1 matching over 8 bases. The CDR3 covers 15 residues. Germline CDR1 and CDR2: LNHDA and SQIVND (reference sequence). After removal of 7 bases from V and 0 bases from J, the junction contained 8 bases not matched to a gene. The CDR3 coding sequence is TGTGCCAGTACCTTCGGACAGGGTTACTCCTACGAGCAGTACTTC. Translation gives CASTFGQGYSYEQYF.

A single count supports this clone. This sequence joins TRBV5-1 and TRBJ2-1; 9 bases line up with TRBD2. V gave up 7 bases and J gave up 4 bases; unmatched junction bases: 9. The CDR3 is 15 amino acids. The V gene's germline CDR1 is SGHRS and CDR2 YFSETQ. This chain's CDR3 is CASSFSGGRYNEQFF. CDR3 sequence (DNA): TGCGCCAGCTCCTTTAGCGGGGGCCGATACAATGAGCAGTTCTTC.

V usage is TRBV18 and J usage is TRBJ2-2, with 16 nucleotides matching TRBD2. With V trimmed by 3 bases and J by 4 bases, 8 bases remained unmatched. CDR3 size: 19 residues. Per the germline V gene, CDR1 is KGHSH and CDR2 is LQKENI. This CDR3 is CASSPSGTSGRAFTGELFF. CDR3 sequence (DNA): TGTGCCAGCTCACCTTCCGGGACTAGCGGGAGGGCCTTCACCGGGGAGCTGTTTTTT.

The chain combines TRBV11-2 with TRBJ2-7; 11 bases line up with TRBD2. The CDR3 sequence is 15 residues long. Germline CDR1 and CDR2: SGHAT and FQNNGV. With V trimmed by 5 bases and J by 4 bases, 7 bases remained unmatched. The CDR3, as DNA: TGTGCCAGCAGCGTTAGCGGGGGGGCTTGGTACGAGCAGTACTTC. Amino acids: CASSVSGGAWYEQYF.

This clone was counted only a few times. The chain couples TRBV11-3 to TRBJ1-6, with D hard to call. Trimming stripped 1 base from V and 10 bases from J, with 8 bases between. The CDR3 extends over 13 amino acids. CDR1 SGHNT and CDR2 YENEEA come from the germline V gene. The CDR3 loop reads CASSLGVESPLHF. The CDR3 region has the DNA TGTGCCAGCAGCTTAGGAGTAGAATCACCCCTCCACTTT.

V and J are TRBV6-1 and TRBJ2-7, with D possibly matching TRBD1 (6 bases). CDR1 MNHNS and CDR2 SASEGT come from the germline V gene. The CDR3 is made up of 16 amino acids. Trimming shortened V by 1 base and J by 3 bases, and 16 bases separated the two germline ends. The CDR3 nucleotides are TGTGCCAGCAGTGAAGTAGCGACAGGAGCGTTCTACGAGCAGTACTTC. It translates to CASSEVATGAFYEQYF.

The gene calls are TRBV6-2 or TRBV6-3 and TRBJ1-2; D not resolved. This CDR3 contains 15 residues. Trimming took off 2 bases at V and 5 bases at J, with 15 bases between the two ends. CDR1 is MNHEY and CDR2 is SVGEGT in the germline V gene. The CDR3 region is CASSYSLSTTYGYTF. The CDR3 bases are TGTGCCAGCAGTTACAGTCTCAGCACGACTTATGGCTACACCTTC.

This clone was counted only a few times. The chain carries TRBV20-1 and TRBJ2-1; D might be TRBD2 (5 bases). The CDR3 runs 13 residues. The V gene's germline CDR1 is DFQATT and CDR2 SNEGSKA (reference sequence). The V gene lost 3 bases and the J gene lost 8 bases, with 14 bases spanning the gap. The CDR3 here is CSASPTRGHEQFF. The CDR3 nucleotides are TGCAGTGCTAGTCCCACTAGAGGCCATGAGCAGTTCTTC.

The genes are TRBV7-9 and TRBJ1-2; D is perhaps TRBD1 (6 bases). CDR1 and CDR2 (germline): SEHNR, FQNEAQ (reference sequence). The germline V and J ends were trimmed by 5 bases and 3 bases, with 13 bases remaining between them. The CDR3 contains 14 residues. The CDR3 bases are TGTGCCAGCAGCCCCCCTTGGACAGACTATGGCTACACCTTC. Its translation: CASSPPWTDYGYTF.

The chain recombines TRBV24-1 with TRBJ1-4; tentatively, D is TRBD1 (5 bases). The V and J ends lost 7 bases and 7 bases respectively, with 12 bases between them. Germline V gene data show CDR1 as KGHDR and CDR2 as SFDVKD. CDR3 length equals 13 residues. The CDR3 DNA follows: TGTGCCACCAGCAGGGCCCCTGGTGAAAAACTGTTTTTT. This encodes CATSRAPGEKLFF.

This chain connects TRBV29-1 to TRBJ1-1; D is perhaps TRBD1 (6 bases). This CDR3 spans 15 amino acids. The germline V and J ends were trimmed by 4 bases and 2 bases, with 17 bases remaining between them. Germline V CDR1 and CDR2: SQVTM, ANQGSEA. The CDR3: CSVGRWGQVNTEAFF. The CDR3 coding sequence is TGCAGCGTTGGCCGGTGGGGGCAGGTAAACACTGAAGCTTTCTTT. Complete variable domain (other parts from reference TRBV29-1 and TRBJ1-1): SAVISQKPSRDICQRGTSLTIQCQVDSQVTMMFWYRQQPGQSLTLIATANQGSEATYESGFVIDKFPISRPNLTFSTLTVSNMSPEDSSIYLCSVGRWGQVNTEAFFGQGTRLTVV.